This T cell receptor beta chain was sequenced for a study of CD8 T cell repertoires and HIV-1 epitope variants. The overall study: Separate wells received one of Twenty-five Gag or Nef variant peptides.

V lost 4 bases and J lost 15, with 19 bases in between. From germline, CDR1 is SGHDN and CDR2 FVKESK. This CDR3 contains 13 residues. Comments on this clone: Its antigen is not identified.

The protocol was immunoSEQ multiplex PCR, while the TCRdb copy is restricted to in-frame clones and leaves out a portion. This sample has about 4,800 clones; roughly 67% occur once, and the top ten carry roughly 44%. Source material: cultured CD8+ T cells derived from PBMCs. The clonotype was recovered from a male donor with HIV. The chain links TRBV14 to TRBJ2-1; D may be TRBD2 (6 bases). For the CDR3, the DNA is TGTGCCAGCAGCCGTCAGGGCGGGGCCTACTGGTTCTTC. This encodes CASSRQGGAYWFF.